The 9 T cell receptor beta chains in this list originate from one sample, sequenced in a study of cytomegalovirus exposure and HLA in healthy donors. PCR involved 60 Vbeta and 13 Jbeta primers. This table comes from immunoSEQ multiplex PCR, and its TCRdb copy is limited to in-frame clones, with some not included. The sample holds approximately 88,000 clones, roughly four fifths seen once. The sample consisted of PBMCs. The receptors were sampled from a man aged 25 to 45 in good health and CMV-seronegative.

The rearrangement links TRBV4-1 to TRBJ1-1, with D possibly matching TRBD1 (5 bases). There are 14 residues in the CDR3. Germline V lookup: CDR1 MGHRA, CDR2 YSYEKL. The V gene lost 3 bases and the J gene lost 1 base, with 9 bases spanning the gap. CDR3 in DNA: TGCGCCAGCAGCCAGCCCACAGGGAACACTGAAGCTTTCTTT. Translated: CASSQPTGNTEAFF.

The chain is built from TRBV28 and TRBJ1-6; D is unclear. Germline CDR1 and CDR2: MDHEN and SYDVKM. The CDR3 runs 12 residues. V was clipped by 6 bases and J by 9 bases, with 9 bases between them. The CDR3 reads CASSLSSSPLHF. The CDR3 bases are TGTGCCAGCAGCCTATCTAGTTCACCCCTCCACTTT.

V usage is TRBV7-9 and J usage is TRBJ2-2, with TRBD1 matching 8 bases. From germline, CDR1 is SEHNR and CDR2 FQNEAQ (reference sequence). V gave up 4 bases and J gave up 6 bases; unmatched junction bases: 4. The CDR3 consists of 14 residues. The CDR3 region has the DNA TGTGCCAGCAGCTCGCTACAGGGGGCCGGGGAGCTGTTTTTT. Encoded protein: CASSSLQGAGELFF.

The CDR3 DNA is TGCGCCAGCAGCCAAGATCAGGGGAATGAGCAGTTCTTC. This gives the protein CASSQDQGNEQFF. The chain combines TRBV4-3 with TRBJ2-1; maybe TRBD1 (6 bases). CDR3 size: 13 residues. Between the trimmed V and J ends, which lost 0 bases and 7 bases, there was a span of 7 bases. The germline V gene encodes CDR1 LGHNA and CDR2 YSLEER.

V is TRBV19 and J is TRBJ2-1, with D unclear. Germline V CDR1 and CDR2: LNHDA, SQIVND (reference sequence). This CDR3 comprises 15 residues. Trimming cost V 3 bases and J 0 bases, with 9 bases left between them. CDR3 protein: CASSILESSYNEQFF. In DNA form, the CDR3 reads TGTGCCAGTAGTATTCTGGAGAGCTCCTACAATGAGCAGTTCTTC.

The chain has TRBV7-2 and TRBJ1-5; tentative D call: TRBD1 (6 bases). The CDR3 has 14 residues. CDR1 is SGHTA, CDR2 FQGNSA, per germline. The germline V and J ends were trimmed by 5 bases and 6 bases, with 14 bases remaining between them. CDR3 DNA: TGTGCCAGCAGCCAGAACAGGGATGGTCAGCCCCAGCATTTT. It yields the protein CASSQNRDGQPQHF.

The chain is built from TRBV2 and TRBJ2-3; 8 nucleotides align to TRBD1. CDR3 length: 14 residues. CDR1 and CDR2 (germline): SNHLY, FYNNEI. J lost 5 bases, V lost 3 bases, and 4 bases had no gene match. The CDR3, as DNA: TGTGCCAGCAGTGATAGGACAGGGAAAGATACGCAGTATTTT. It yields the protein CASSDRTGKDTQYF.

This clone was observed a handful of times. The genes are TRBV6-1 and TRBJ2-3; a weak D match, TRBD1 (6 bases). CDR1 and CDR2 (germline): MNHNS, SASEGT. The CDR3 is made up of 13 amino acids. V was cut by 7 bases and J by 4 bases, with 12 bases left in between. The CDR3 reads CASNQGLADTQYF. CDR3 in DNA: TGTGCCAGCAACCAGGGGTTGGCAGATACGCAGTATTTT.

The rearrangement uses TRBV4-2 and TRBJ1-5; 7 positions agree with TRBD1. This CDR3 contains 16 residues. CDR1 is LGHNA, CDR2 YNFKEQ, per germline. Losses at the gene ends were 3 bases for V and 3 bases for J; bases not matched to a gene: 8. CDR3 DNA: TGTGCCAGCAGCCAGTACCCGGGACAGCCCAATCAGCCCCAGCATTTT. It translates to CASSQYPGQPNQPQHF.